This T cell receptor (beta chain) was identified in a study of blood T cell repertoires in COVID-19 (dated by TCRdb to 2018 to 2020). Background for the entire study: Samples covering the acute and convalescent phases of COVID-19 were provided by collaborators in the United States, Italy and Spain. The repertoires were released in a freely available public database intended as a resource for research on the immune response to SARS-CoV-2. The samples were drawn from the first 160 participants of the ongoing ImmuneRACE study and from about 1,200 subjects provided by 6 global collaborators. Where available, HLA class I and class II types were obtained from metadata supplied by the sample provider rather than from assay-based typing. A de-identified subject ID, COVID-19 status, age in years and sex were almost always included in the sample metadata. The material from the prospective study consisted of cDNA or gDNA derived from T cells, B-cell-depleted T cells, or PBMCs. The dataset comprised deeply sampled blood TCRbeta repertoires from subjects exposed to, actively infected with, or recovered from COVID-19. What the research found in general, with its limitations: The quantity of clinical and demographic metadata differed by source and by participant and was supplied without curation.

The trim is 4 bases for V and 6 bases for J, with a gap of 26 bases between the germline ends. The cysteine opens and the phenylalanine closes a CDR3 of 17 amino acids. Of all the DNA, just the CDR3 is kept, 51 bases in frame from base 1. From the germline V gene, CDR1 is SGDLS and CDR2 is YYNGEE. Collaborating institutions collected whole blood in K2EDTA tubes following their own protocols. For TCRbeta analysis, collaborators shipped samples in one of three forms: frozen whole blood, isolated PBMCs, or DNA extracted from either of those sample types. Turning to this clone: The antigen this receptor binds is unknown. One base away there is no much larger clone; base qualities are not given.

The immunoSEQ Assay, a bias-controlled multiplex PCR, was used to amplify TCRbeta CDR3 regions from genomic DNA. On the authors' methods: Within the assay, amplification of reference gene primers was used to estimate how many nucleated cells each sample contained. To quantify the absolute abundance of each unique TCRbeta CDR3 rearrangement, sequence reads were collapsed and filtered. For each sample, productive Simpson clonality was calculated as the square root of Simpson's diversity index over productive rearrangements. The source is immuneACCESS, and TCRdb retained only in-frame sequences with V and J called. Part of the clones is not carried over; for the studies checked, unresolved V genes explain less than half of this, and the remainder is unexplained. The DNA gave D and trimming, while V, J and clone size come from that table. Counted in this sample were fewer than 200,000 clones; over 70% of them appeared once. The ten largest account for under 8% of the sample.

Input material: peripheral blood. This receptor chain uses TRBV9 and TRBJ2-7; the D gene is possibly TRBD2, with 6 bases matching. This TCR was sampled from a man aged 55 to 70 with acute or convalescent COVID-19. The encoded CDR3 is CASSPRARLGKAGEQYF. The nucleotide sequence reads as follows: TGTGCCAGCAGCCCGAGAGCTCGACTAGGGAAGGCCGGCGAGCAGTACTTC.